A selection of T cell receptor beta chains follows, all from one sample in a study of T cell repertoires in cytomegalovirus infection. TCRdb independently ran MiXCR on the reads; one entry per CDR3 protein. There are approximately 630,000 distinct CDR3 sequences in the sample; approximately 25% occur only once, and 7.5% to 9% lies in the top ten. The source material was CD8+ T cells from PBMCs. These TCRs come from a human donor in good health (CMV status not recorded). Some clones in this sample may be carry-over from other donors' samples. Each CDR3 is given with its conserved first and last residue. The D gene is left open where the match is weak. For some rows the clone size is stated as once, few or many, or as a class when expanded; others skip it.

CDR3 DNA	CDR3 protein	J gene	V gene	CDR3 length	D gene	clone size
TGTGCCAGCAGTTACTCGGTCTCATCCGGGCGTGAAGCTTTCTTT	CASSYSVSSGREAFF	TRBJ1-1	TRBV6-5	15	NA	NA
TGTGCCAGCAGCTTAATGGGCGGGGGGCCCTACAATGAGCAGTTCTTC	CASSLMGGGPYNEQFF	TRBJ2-1	TRBV7-3	16	TRBD2	many
TGCAGTAACGACGGGGGGATTGACACAGATACGCAGTATTTT	CSNDGGIDTDTQYF	TRBJ2-3	TRBV20-1	14	TRBD2	few
TGCAGCGTTGAACCAGGAGACGACTATGGCTACACCTTC	CSVEPGDDYGYTF	TRBJ1-2	TRBV29-1	13	NA	NA
TGCGCCAGCAGCCAAGAGGGGGGACTAGCGGGGTCCTCCTACGAGCAGTACTTC	CASSQEGGLAGSSYEQYF	TRBJ2-7	TRBV4-1	18	TRBD2	many
TGCGCCAGCAGCTTGAGAGGGGCGCCAGATCAGCCCCAGCATTTT	CASSLRGAPDQPQHF	TRBJ1-5	TRBV5-1	15	NA	NA
TGTGCCAGCAGCAACGGCGCAGGACCCAGGGGCACTGAAGCTTTCTTT	CASSNGAGPRGTEAFF	TRBJ1-1	TRBV7-8	16	NA	NA
TGTGCCAGCAGCTTAGAGAAAGGTCCGGCCTATAGCAATCAGCCCCAGCATTTT	CASSLEKGPAYSNQPQHF	TRBJ1-5	TRBV7-8	18	NA	many
TGTGCCAGCAGTTTTGTTATAAGGGGTCGGGCGCAGTATTTT	CASSFVIRGRAQYF	TRBJ2-3	TRBV28	14	NA	once
TGCAGTGCTCCCCGGGACCCCGGACGTACGCAGTATTTT	CSAPRDPGRTQYF	TRBJ2-3	TRBV20-1	13	NA	NA
TGTGCCAGCAGCTTCCGACTAGCGGGGGGGCTCGGTGAGCAGTTCTTC	CASSFRLAGGLGEQFF	TRBJ2-1	TRBV5-6	16	TRBD2	few
TGTGCCATCAGTGAGTCGAAAGGGCCCGGGGGCAATCAGCCCCAGCATTTT	CAISESKGPGGNQPQHF	TRBJ1-5	TRBV10-3	17	NA	few
TGTGCCAGCAGTTACCCAGCGGATGAAGCTTTCTTT	CASSYPADEAFF	TRBJ1-1	TRBV6-6	12	NA	NA
TGCAGTGCTCCTTACGGGACCGTCGGACGTTCACCCCTCCACTTT	CSAPYGTVGRSPLHF	TRBJ1-6	TRBV20-1	15	NA	NA
TGTGCCAGCAGCGTACCGGGACAGGGGGTTCTCACTGAAGCTTTCTTT	CASSVPGQGVLTEAFF	TRBJ1-1	TRBV7-9	16	TRBD1	many
TGTGCCACCAGTGATTTTTGGAGGGACTCAATCAGTCCCGGGGAGCTGTTTTTT	CATSDFWRDSISPGELFF	TRBJ2-2	TRBV24-1	18	NA	NA
TGTGCCAGCAGCTTATTGGCGGGGGGGCTCCCGAACACCGGGGAGCTGTTTTTT	CASSLLAGGLPNTGELFF	TRBJ2-2	TRBV7-3	18	TRBD2	few
TGCGCCAGCAGCCACCTATCCGGGACAGGGGACGAGCAGTTCTTC	CASSHLSGTGDEQFF	TRBJ2-1	TRBV4-1	15	TRBD1	NA
TGTGCCAGCAGCCCCCGATACGTCGGGGTAGATACGCAGTATTTT	CASSPRYVGVDTQYF	TRBJ2-3	TRBV11-3	15	NA	many
TGCAGTGCTCACAACGCCAGGGACTTGGACTATGGCTACACCTTC	CSAHNARDLDYGYTF	TRBJ1-2	TRBV20-1	15	NA	NA
TGCAGTGCTAGAGATCGGGGGGACCGTACGCAGTATTTT	CSARDRGDRTQYF	TRBJ2-3	TRBV20-1	13	TRBD2	few
TGCAGCGTTCTTCTTTGGGCAGGGCGATCGAACACCGGGGAGCTGTTTTTT	CSVLLWAGRSNTGELFF	TRBJ2-2	TRBV29-1	17	NA	few
TGTGCCAGCAGCCAAGAACCGGGAAAGGCTTATGGCTACACCTTC	CASSQEPGKAYGYTF	TRBJ1-2	TRBV14	15	NA	NA
TGCAGCGCTCCTGGACGTCAAGAGACCCAGTACTTC	CSAPGRQETQYF	TRBJ2-5	TRBV29-1	12	NA	NA
TGTGCCAGCAGTCGGTACCCTGGGGTGGACACTGAAGCTTTCTTT	CASSRYPGVDTEAFF	TRBJ1-1	TRBV6-2/TRBV6-3	15	NA	NA
TGTGCCAGCAGCTTCGAAACAGGAACGCAAGAGACCCAGTACTTC	CASSFETGTQETQYF	TRBJ2-5	TRBV7-9	15	NA	many
TGTGCCAGCAGTGAAGGGGACAGGGGCTACAATGAGCAGTTCTTC	CASSEGDRGYNEQFF	TRBJ2-1	TRBV2	15	TRBD1	few
TGTGCCAGCAGCTTATTGGCGACAGGGCTGGCAGATACGCAGTATTTT	CASSLLATGLADTQYF	TRBJ2-3	TRBV7-8	16	TRBD1	many
TGTGCCAGCAGCTTAGCGTTCGCGGGGGCGAGAAATGAGCAGTTCTTC	CASSLAFAGARNEQFF	TRBJ2-1	TRBV7-6	16	NA	many
TGTGCCAGTGAAGGAGGGAAAGCTTTCTTT	CASEGGKAFF	TRBJ1-1	TRBV19	10	NA	NA
TGTGCCACCAGGGAAGTGAACCAAGAGACCCAGTACTTC	CATREVNQETQYF	TRBJ2-5	TRBV15	13	NA	NA
TGTGCCAGCAGTACAAGCACCGTGTACAATGAGCAGTTCTTC	CASSTSTVYNEQFF	TRBJ2-1	TRBV6-2/TRBV6-3	14	NA	many
TGTGCCAGCAGTTTTGTAGGGAGGAGGAATCAGCCCCAGCATTTT	CASSFVGRRNQPQHF	TRBJ1-5	TRBV28	15	NA	NA
TGTGCCAGCAGCCAACGGGACAGGGTGATTGAGCAGTTCTTC	CASSQRDRVIEQFF	TRBJ2-1	TRBV14	14	TRBD1	few
TGTGCCAGCAGCTCCGGGACAGGGATCCAAGAGACCCAGTACTTC	CASSSGTGIQETQYF	TRBJ2-5	TRBV7-6	15	TRBD1	many
TGCGCCAGCAGCCAACGGACAGGGGGCGCAGCTAATGAAAAACTGTTTTTT	CASSQRTGGAANEKLFF	TRBJ1-4	TRBV4-1	17	TRBD1	NA
TGTGCCAGCAGCCACCTCGTAGAAGCTTTCTTT	CASSHLVEAFF	TRBJ1-1	TRBV6-2/TRBV6-3	11	NA	NA
TGTGCCAGCAGCCAAGCCCACCTTTCGATTTGGGGCTACACCTTC	CASSQAHLSIWGYTF	TRBJ1-2	TRBV14	15	NA	few
TGTGCCAGCAGCTTAGATCCAGGGGCTTTCTTT	CASSLDPGAFF	TRBJ1-1	TRBV7-9	11	NA	NA
TGCGCCAGCAGCCAATCCCGGGACGGACAGTACCAAGAGACCCAGTACTTC	CASSQSRDGQYQETQYF	TRBJ2-5	TRBV4-1	17	NA	NA
TGTGCCACCTATCCGCCCACGCGCACGAACACCGGGGAGCTGTTTTTT	CATYPPTRTNTGELFF	TRBJ2-2	TRBV2	16	NA	NA
TGTGCCAGCAGTTTAGGGGACTACCCCTTGGAGACCCAGTACTTC	CASSLGDYPLETQYF	TRBJ2-5	TRBV27	15	TRBD2	few
TGTGCCAGCAGTCCTGGACTGCACTACAATGAGCAGTTCTTC	CASSPGLHYNEQFF	TRBJ2-1	TRBV27	14	NA	many
TGTGCCAGCAGCGGGAGGGCGGGACCCAGGGAAACTTCTGGGGCCAACGTCCTGACTTTC	CASSGRAGPRETSGANVLTF	TRBJ2-6	TRBV7-6	20	TRBD2	many
TGCAGCGTACAGGGTTACTCTGGGGCCAACGTCCTGACTTTC	CSVQGYSGANVLTF	TRBJ2-6	TRBV29-1	14	NA	NA
TGTGCTAGTGGTTTCCGGGACAGGGGGGACACTGAAGCTTTCTTT	CASGFRDRGDTEAFF	TRBJ1-1	TRBV12-5	15	TRBD1	few